This paragraph covers one T cell receptor (beta chain) sequence. Its antigen is currently unknown. The CDR3 covers 14 residues. Germline CDR1 SEHNR, CDR2 FQNEAQ (reference sequence). TCRdb re-called the 5' RACE reads; every CDR3 protein appears as one record, without DNA. This sample contains about 380,000 distinct CDR3 sequences. Each donor supplied roughly 2.5 ml of blood. The data are from a study of monozygotic twins with inflammatory bowel disease. Study-wide results and caveats: IBD patients exhibited fewer clonotypes shared with other individuals than healthy twins, particularly with disease activity.

The source is a human donor with ulcerative colitis or Crohn's disease, or a healthy co-twin of an affected twin (not recorded which). Sequencing input: blood. The J gene is TRBJ1-3, the V gene TRBV7-9. This CDR3 reads CASSLGTSGNTIYF.